The clone carrying this T cell receptor (beta chain) was detected a few times. Its antigen is not identified. This sample is drawn from a study of cytomegalovirus exposure and HLA in healthy donors. About the study: A previous analysis identified approximately 120 million unique TCR beta sequences derived from 180 million or so T cells. Among the 350 to 400 donors who were genotyped, about 80% fell in the genetic ancestry cluster that is associated with self-reported Caucasian donors.

Germline V CDR1 and CDR2: SGHRS, YFSETQ. CDR3 length equals 14 residues. The V and J ends lost 0 bases and 2 bases respectively, with 9 bases between them. Points from the study as a whole: It was in a later analysis that TCR association rates were seen to vary by HLA locus, highest for DRB1 and lowest for HLA-C. Sequencing likely generated an artifact that appeared as a cluster of highly shared sequence variants.

The PCR employed 60 Vbeta primers together with 13 Jbeta primers. The repertoire was sequenced with immunoSEQ multiplex PCR; TCRdb's copy has only in-frame clones and lacks some. In the table there are 68,000 or so clones, 75% to 85% of which are singletons. Sequencing was done on a sample of PBMCs. The clonotype comes from a human donor in good health. The chain employs TRBV5-1 and TRBJ2-7; no clear D. CDR3 in DNA: TGCGCCAGCAGCTTGGGTCAGGCAACCTACGAGCAGTACTTC. Its translation is CASSLGQATYEQYF.